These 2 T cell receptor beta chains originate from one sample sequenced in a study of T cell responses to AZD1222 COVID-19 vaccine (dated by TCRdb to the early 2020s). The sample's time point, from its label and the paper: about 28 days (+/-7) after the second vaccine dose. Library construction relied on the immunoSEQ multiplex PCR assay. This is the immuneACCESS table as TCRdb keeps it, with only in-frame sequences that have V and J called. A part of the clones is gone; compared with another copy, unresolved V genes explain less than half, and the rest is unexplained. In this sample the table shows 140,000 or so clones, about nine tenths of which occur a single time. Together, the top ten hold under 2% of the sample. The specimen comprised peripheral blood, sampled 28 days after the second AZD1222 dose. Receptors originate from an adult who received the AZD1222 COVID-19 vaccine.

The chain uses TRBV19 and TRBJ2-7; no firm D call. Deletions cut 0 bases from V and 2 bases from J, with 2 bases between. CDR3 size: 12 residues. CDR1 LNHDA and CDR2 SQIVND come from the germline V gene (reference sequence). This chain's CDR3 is CASSIDPYEQYF. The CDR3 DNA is TGTGCCAGTAGTATAGATCCCTACGAGCAGTACTTC.

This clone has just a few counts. The CDR3 bases are TGTGCCAGCAGCGGATCGGGACTAGCATTCTACGAGCAGTACTTC. The encoded protein is CASSGSGLAFYEQYF. This chain links TRBV5-6 with TRBJ2-7; 9 bases are shared with TRBD2. This CDR3 spans 15 amino acids. Germline assignment: CDR1 SGHDT and CDR2 YYEEEE. V dropped 4 bases and J dropped 3; count of bases not matched to a gene: 8.